This record covers a single T cell receptor beta chain. Sequence at one end of the junction differs from germline and may be a read error. The CDR3 has 15 residues. Looked up from germline, CDR1 is LGHDT and CDR2 is YNNKEL (reference sequence). PCR was performed a second time for about 7 to 11 cycles using a sample-barcoded 5' primer and a J-beta primer mix. The authors tagged each cDNA molecule using a template-switch adaptor with 12 random nucleotides. Sequencing of every sample gave 2.5 million or more CDR3-containing paired-end reads. Each CDR3 protein gets one entry after TCRdb re-called the 5' RACE reads with MiXCR. The sample yields 650,000 to 1,000,000 distinct CDR3 sequences, around 36% seen once. The sample originates from a study of blood T cells in healthy people across ages. PBMCs, at least 7 million per sample, were isolated. Every sample gave at least 5 micrograms of total RNA when it was extracted.

This chain uses TRBV3-1 with TRBJ2-5, with a weak D call TRBD1 (6 bases). Sample: blood. The receptor comes from a man between 18 and 35 years old in good health. CDR3 nucleotide sequence: TGTGCCTGCAGCCAAGAGGGGACATCCCGACGCCGTCAGTACTTC. Its translation: CACSQEGTSRRRQYF.